A single sample gave rise to the 10 T cell receptor beta chains below, sequenced in a study of blood T cell repertoires in COVID-19. Sequencing was performed with immunoSEQ multiplex PCR; in TCRdb, only in-frame clones are kept and a portion is missing. The table includes under 250,000 clones, approximately 85% detected once. The sample taken for sequencing was peripheral blood. The receptors stem from a woman aged 70 to 79 with COVID-19, enrolled during active disease.

The J gene is TRBJ2-7, the V gene TRBV18; D might be TRBD1 (5 bases). Germline-derived CDR1 and CDR2 are KGHSH and LQKENI. With 6 bases removed from V and 6 bases from J, the gap between germline ends came to 18 bases. This CDR3 contains 14 residues. The CDR3 DNA is TGTGCCAGCTCTCCTCCAGGGATCTTAGGCGAGCAGTACTTC. It encodes CASSPPGILGEQYF. The variable domain in full, completed from reference TRBV18 and TRBJ2-7, reads NAGVMQNPRHLVRRRGQEARLRCSPMKGHSHVYWYRQLPEEGLKFMVYLQKENIIDESGMPKERFSAEFPKEGPSILRIQQVVRGDSAAYFCASSPPGILGEQYFGPGTRLTVT.

The rearrangement uses TRBV19 and TRBJ1-3; 8 bases align to TRBD1. The CDR3 runs 13 residues. Germline loops: CDR1 LNHDA, CDR2 SQIVND (reference sequence). V was pared by 6 bases and J by 8 bases, with 6 bases of the junction left unmatched. CDR3 amino acids: CASRRQGADTIYF. For the CDR3, the DNA is TGTGCCAGTAGGAGGCAGGGGGCCGACACCATATATTTT.

About this clone itself: The junction does not match germline at one end; this may be a read error. The rearrangement links TRBV7-2 to TRBJ2-1, with TRBD2 as a possible D gene (5 bases). This CDR3 has 14 amino acids. Germline CDR1 is SGHTA and CDR2 is FQGNSA. The CDR3, as DNA: TGTGCCAGCAGCTTAGCCGGGAACTACCATGAGCAGTTCTTC. The encoded protein is CASSLAGNYHEQFF.

Regarding this clone: The same CDR3 also results from other DNA sequences found in this sample. CDR3 in amino acids: CASSLAGPGGTGELFF. As DNA, the CDR3 is TGCGCCAGCAGCTTGGCGGGACCGGGGGGGACCGGGGAGCTGTTTTTT. The chain employs TRBV5-1 and TRBJ2-2; TRBD2 aligns across 8 bases. Germline CDR1 reads SGHRS; CDR2 reads YFSETQ. The ends lost 0 bases at V and 5 bases at J; junction bases unmatched: 6. The CDR3 runs to 16 residues.

The CDR3 region has the DNA TGTGCCAGCAGCTTGGGACAGAATAATTCACCCCTCCACTTT. Translated, it gives CASSLGQNNSPLHF. The rearrangement uses TRBV5-4 and TRBJ1-6; D perhaps matches TRBD1 (5 bases). Trimming removed 0 bases from V and 5 bases from J, with 6 bases in between. This CDR3 is built from 14 residues. Germline CDR1 reads SGHNT; CDR2 reads YYREEE (reference sequence).

This chain joins TRBV5-1 and TRBJ1-2; weak D call: TRBD1 (6 bases). Looked up from germline, CDR1 is SGHRS and CDR2 is YFSETQ. V lost 0 bases to trimming and J lost 4 bases, with 10 bases between them. The CDR3 totals 14 residues. For the CDR3, the DNA is TGCGCCAGCAGCTTGGATACAGGGCTCTATGGCTACACCTTC. Amino acid sequence: CASSLDTGLYGYTF.

Here the CDR3 reads CASSLSPSYEQYF. As DNA, the CDR3 is TGTGCCAGCAGCTTAAGCCCCTCCTACGAGCAGTACTTC. The chain recombines TRBV7-9 with TRBJ2-7; no clear D gene. Deletions cut 2 bases from V and 0 bases from J, with 5 bases between. The CDR3 sequence is 13 residues long. Germline-derived CDR1 and CDR2 are SEHNR and FQNEAQ (reference sequence). The entire variable domain, with the rest obtained from reference TRBV7-9 and TRBJ2-7, is as follows: DTGVSQNPRHKITKRGQNVTFRCDPISEHNRLYWYRQTLGQGPEFLTYFQNEAQLEKSRLLSDRFSAERPKGSFSTLEIQRTEQGDSAMYLCASSLSPSYEQYFGPGTRLTVT.

Remarks on this clone: Germline and junction disagree at one end, which may indicate a read error. The chain joins TRBV6-5 to TRBJ2-5; 7 bases match TRBD2. This CDR3 comprises 16 residues. CDR1 and CDR2 from the germline V gene are MNHEY and SVGAGI. DNA of the CDR3: TGTGCCAGCAGTTCCCCCGGGGAGGGAGCCCAAGGGACCCAGTACTTC. As protein: CASSSPGEGAQGTQYF.

The J gene is TRBJ1-6, the V gene TRBV11-1; D unclear. The CDR3 contains 15 residues. V lost 5 bases to trimming and J lost 9 bases, with 17 bases between them. Per germline, CDR1 SGHAT and CDR2 FQDESV (reference sequence). The CDR3 nucleotides are TGTGCCAGCAGCCAACGGGAGGGTATCGGTTCACCCCTCCACTTT. Encoded protein: CASSQREGIGSPLHF.

This clone turned up a few times. This chain links TRBV15 with TRBJ1-4; no reliable D call. Germline assignment: CDR1 LNHNV and CDR2 YYDKDF (reference sequence). V dropped 5 bases and J dropped 6 bases, with 10 bases sitting between them. This CDR3 comprises 13 residues. The CDR3 loop is CATSGQSYEKLFF. As DNA, the CDR3 is TGTGCCACCAGCGGGCAGTCCTATGAAAAACTGTTTTTT.